The 17 T cell receptor beta chains given below trace back to one sample, sequenced in a study of vaccination effects on CD4 cells after COVID-19. Measured with immunoSEQ multiplex PCR; TCRdb has only the in-frame clones, and not every one. The sample contains tens of thousands of clones, 73% of which appear only once. Their cognate antigens are unknown. After expansion with viral peptide pools in the ViraFEST assay, antigen-specific CD4+ T cells were sequenced. Cells that had been cultured for roughly 9 days were the source of isolated CD4+ T cells. According to PCR results, the person was infected with SARS-CoV-2 between March and December 2020. This specimen was CD4+ T cells from PBMCs cultured with HIV peptides, taken before COVID-19 vaccination. Subset here: HIV-1 Nef peptide pool negative control/reference culture. These receptors were collected from a human donor who had a prior SARS-CoV-2 infection.

V gene TRBV5-6 combines with J gene TRBJ2-3; 7 nucleotides agree with TRBD2. Per germline, CDR1 SGHDT and CDR2 YYEEEE. This CDR3 region has 17 residues. With V trimmed by 4 bases and J by 4 bases, 15 bases remained unmatched. CDR3 in amino acids: CASSVGGRRGVADTQYF. The CDR3 DNA reads as TGTGCCAGCAGCGTGGGCGGTCGACGGGGGGTTGCAGATACGCAGTATTTT. The whole variable domain, remainder taken from reference TRBV5-6 and TRBJ2-3, is DAGVTQSPTHLIKTRGQQVTLRCSPKSGHDTVSWYQQALGQGPQFIFQYYEEEERQRGNFPDRFSGHQFPNYSSELNVNALLLGDSALYLCASSVGGRRGVADTQYFGPGTRLTVL.

This chain connects TRBV12-3 or TRBV12-4 to TRBJ2-5; D might be TRBD1 (5 bases). The germline V and J ends were trimmed by 2 bases and 11 bases, with 12 bases remaining between them. CDR3 length: 12 amino acids. CDR3 sequence: CASSLTRQIQYF. The CDR3 nucleotides are TGTGCCAGCAGTTTAACCCGACAGATACAGTACTTC.

The V and J genes are TRBV9 and TRBJ2-3, with a weak D call TRBD2 (5 bases). This CDR3 is built from 14 residues. V was cut by 3 bases and J by 6 bases, with 14 bases left in between. CDR1 SGDLS and CDR2 YYNGEE come from the germline V gene. This CDR3 is CASSASGRLDTQYF. The CDR3 DNA sequence: TGTGCCAGCAGCGCAAGCGGACGTTTGGATACGCAGTATTTT.

The chain joins TRBV7-2 to TRBJ2-2; a possible D gene is TRBD1 (6 bases). The CDR3 extends over 15 amino acids. V was pared by 6 bases and J by 5 bases, with 16 bases between. Germline V CDR1 and CDR2: SGHTA, FQGNSA. CDR3 sequence (DNA): TGTGCCAGCAGGGAACAGGGAATAGGGACCGGGGAGCTGTTTTTT. Amino acids: CASREQGIGTGELFF.

A single count supports this clone. The chain has TRBV5-8 and TRBJ2-2, with 9 positions matching TRBD1. Germline V gene lookup returns CDR1 SGHTS and CDR2 YDEGEE. V lost 3 bases and J lost 3; bases outside the gene matches: 9. The CDR3 has 17 residues. The CDR3 bases are TGTGCCAGCAGCTCCCCCACTTACAGGGGGCACACCGGGGAGCTGTTTTTT. As protein: CASSSPTYRGHTGELFF.

CDR3 nucleotides: TGCGCCAGCAGCCATGGGGCGAGGGTAGCGGGGGGACTATGGTACGAGCAGTACTTC. Translation: CASSHGARVAGGLWYEQYF. The genes are TRBV5-1 and TRBJ2-7, with TRBD2 identical over 10 bases. The CDR3 is 19 amino acids. The germline V gene encodes CDR1 SGHRS and CDR2 YFSETQ. J was trimmed by 4 bases and V by 4 bases; bases with no gene match: 20.

This chain connects TRBV19 to TRBJ2-6; tentative D call: TRBD1 (6 bases). This CDR3 is 15 amino acids long. CDR1 is LNHDA, CDR2 SQIVND, per germline (reference sequence). The V end was cut by 6 bases, the J end by 4 bases, with 13 bases between. The CDR3 coding sequence is TGTGCCAGTAGAGGGGGATACTGGGGGGCCAACGTCCTGACTTTC. Its protein is CASRGGYWGANVLTF.

The V call is TRBV5-8, the J call TRBJ1-6; D remains ambiguous. CDR3 length equals 13 residues. Germline V gene lookup returns CDR1 SGHTS and CDR2 YDEGEE. Trimming shortened V by 3 bases and J by 10 bases, and 11 bases separated the two germline ends. CDR3 region: CASSSYSGSPLHF. As DNA, the CDR3 is TGTGCCAGCAGCTCCTACTCTGGCTCACCCCTCCACTTT. Together with reference TRBV5-8 and TRBJ1-6, the CDR3 gives the full variable domain: EAGVTQSPTHLIKTRGQQATLRCSPISGHTSVYWYQQALGLGLQFLLWYDEGEERNRGNFPPRFSGRQFPNYSSELNVNALELEDSALYLCASSSYSGSPLHFGNGTRLTVT.

The table lists this clone with a few counts. The chain carries TRBV6-5 and TRBJ1-2; TRBD1 is a possible D gene (5 bases). Between the trimmed V and J ends, which lost 1 base and 5 bases, there was a span of 8 bases. The germline gives CDR1 MNHEY, CDR2 SVGAGI. The CDR3 contains 13 residues. The CDR3 sequence: CASSYWGEYGYTF. The CDR3 DNA reads TGTGCCAGCAGTTACTGGGGCGAGTATGGCTACACCTTC.

The chain recombines TRBV7-8 with TRBJ1-1, with 10 bases fitting TRBD1. This CDR3 is 16 amino acids long. V gave up 1 base and J gave up 3 bases; unmatched junction bases: 5. CDR1 SGHVS and CDR2 FQNEAQ come from the germline V gene. CDR3 protein: CASSLVRGQGYTEAFF. Here the CDR3 DNA reads TGTGCCAGCAGCTTAGTTAGGGGACAGGGGTACACTGAAGCTTTCTTT. The entire variable domain, with the rest obtained from reference TRBV7-8 and TRBJ1-1, is as follows: GAGVSQSPRYKVAKRGQDVALRCDPISGHVSLFWYQQALGQGPEFLTYFQNEAQLDKSGLPSDRFFAERPEGSVSTLKIQRTQQEDSAVYLCASSLVRGQGYTEAFFGQGTRLTVV.

The J gene is TRBJ2-5, the V gene TRBV5-1, with D perhaps being TRBD1 or TRBD2 (5 bases each). Germline values: CDR1 SGHRS, CDR2 YFSETQ. V lost 3 bases and J 2 bases, leaving 11 bases between the germline ends. The CDR3 length is 14 residues. This CDR3 reads CASSSRDPQETQYF. In DNA form, the CDR3 reads TGCGCCAGCAGCTCCCGGGACCCTCAAGAGACCCAGTACTTC.

This clone was found a few times. The genes are TRBV3-1 (or the pseudogene TRBV3-2) and TRBJ1-2; perhaps TRBD1 as D (5 bases). Trimming pared 1 base from V and 8 bases from J, leaving 14 bases between. This CDR3 has 14 residues. The germline gives CDR1 LGHDT, CDR2 YNNKEL (reference sequence). In DNA, the CDR3 is TGTGCCAGCAGCCAAGTGCGGGGCGTGGCAGGCTACACCTTC. It translates to CASSQVRGVAGYTF.

The chain couples TRBV5-1 to TRBJ2-3; TRBD2 is a possible D gene (6 bases). CDR1 is SGHRS and CDR2 is YFSETQ in the germline V gene. V dropped 0 bases and J dropped 10 bases, with 12 bases sitting between them. This CDR3 is built from 13 residues. CDR3 DNA sequence: TGCGCCAGCAGCTTGGATCCGGGGGTTGCGCAGTATTTT. Translated: CASSLDPGVAQYF.

This clone was counted only a few times. V usage is TRBV5-1 and J usage is TRBJ2-7, with D uncertain. The germline V and J ends were trimmed by 0 bases and 1 base, with 2 bases remaining between them. Looked up from germline, CDR1 is SGHRS and CDR2 is YFSETQ. The CDR3 consists of 12 residues. The CDR3: CASSLESYEQYF. The CDR3 region has the DNA TGCGCCAGCAGCTTGGAGTCCTACGAGCAGTACTTC.

The rearrangement links TRBV9 to TRBJ2-3; 7 positions agree with TRBD2. The CDR3 is 16 residues long. From germline, CDR1 is SGDLS and CDR2 YYNGEE. The ends lost 0 bases at V and 2 bases at J; junction bases unmatched: 6. CDR3 protein: CASSVVGSGSTDTQYF. The CDR3 DNA reads as TGTGCCAGCAGCGTAGTAGGTAGCGGGTCCACAGATACGCAGTATTTT.

The chain links TRBV6-5 to TRBJ2-3, with 8 bases matching TRBD2. The ends lost 5 bases at V and 5 bases at J; junction bases unmatched: 3. This CDR3 region has 13 residues. Per the germline V gene, CDR1 is MNHEY and CDR2 is SVGAGI. The CDR3 region is CASSRTSGDTQYF. Here the CDR3 DNA reads TGTGCCAGCAGTCGAACTAGCGGAGATACGCAGTATTTT.

The chain uses TRBV5-1 and TRBJ2-5; 8 nucleotides line up with TRBD2. Germline-derived CDR1 and CDR2 are SGHRS and YFSETQ. CDR3 length: 20 amino acids. Germline trimming cut 0 bases from V and 5 bases from J; bases unmatched to any gene: 21. DNA for the CDR3: TGCGCCAGCAGCTTGGGACGGGGGGGCCGAGCTAGAGTTGGGACCGAGACCCAGTACTTC. Its translation is CASSLGRGGRARVGTETQYF. Variable domain in full (rest from reference TRBV5-1 and TRBJ2-5): KAGVTQTPRYLIKTRGQQVTLSCSPISGHRSVSWYQQTPGQGLQFLFEYFSETQRNKGNFPGRFSGRQFSNSRSEMNVSTLELGDSALYLCASSLGRGGRARVGTETQYFGPGTRLLVL.